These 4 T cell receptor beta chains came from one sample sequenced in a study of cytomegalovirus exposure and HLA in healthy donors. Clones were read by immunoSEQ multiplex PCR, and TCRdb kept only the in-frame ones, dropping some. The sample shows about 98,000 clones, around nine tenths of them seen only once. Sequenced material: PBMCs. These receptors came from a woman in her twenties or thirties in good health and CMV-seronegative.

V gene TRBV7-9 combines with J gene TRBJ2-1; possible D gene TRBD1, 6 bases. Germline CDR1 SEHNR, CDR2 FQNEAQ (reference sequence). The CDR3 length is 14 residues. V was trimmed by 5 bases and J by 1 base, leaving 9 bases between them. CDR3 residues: CASSHRASYNEQFF. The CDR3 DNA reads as TGTGCCAGCAGCCACAGGGCTTCCTACAATGAGCAGTTCTTC.

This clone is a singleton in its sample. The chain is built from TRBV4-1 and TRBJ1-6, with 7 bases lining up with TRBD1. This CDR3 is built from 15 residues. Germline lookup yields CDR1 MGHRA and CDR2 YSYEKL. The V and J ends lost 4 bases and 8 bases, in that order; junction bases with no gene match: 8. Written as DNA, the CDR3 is TGCGCCAGCAGCCTTAGACAGGGTCTTGATTCACCCCTCCACTTT. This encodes CASSLRQGLDSPLHF.

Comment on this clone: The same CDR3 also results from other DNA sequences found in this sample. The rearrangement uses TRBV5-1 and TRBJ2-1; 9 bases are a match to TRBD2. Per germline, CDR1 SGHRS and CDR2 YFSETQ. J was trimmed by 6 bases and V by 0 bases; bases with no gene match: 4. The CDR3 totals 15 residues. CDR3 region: CASSLGLAGSNEQFF. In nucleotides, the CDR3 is TGCGCCAGCAGCTTGGGGCTAGCGGGAAGCAATGAGCAGTTCTTC. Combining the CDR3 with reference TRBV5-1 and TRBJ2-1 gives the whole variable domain KAGVTQTPRYLIKTRGQQVTLSCSPISGHRSVSWYQQTPGQGLQFLFEYFSETQRNKGNFPGRFSGRQFSNSRSEMNVSTLELGDSALYLCASSLGLAGSNEQFFGPGTRLTVL.

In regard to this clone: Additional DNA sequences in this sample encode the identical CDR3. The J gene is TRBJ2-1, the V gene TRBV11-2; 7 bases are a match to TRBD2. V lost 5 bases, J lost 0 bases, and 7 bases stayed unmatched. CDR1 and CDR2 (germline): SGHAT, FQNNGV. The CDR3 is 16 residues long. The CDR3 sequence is CASSRTRDYSYNEQFF. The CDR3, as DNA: TGTGCCAGCAGCCGGACACGGGACTACTCCTACAATGAGCAGTTCTTC.